This T cell receptor (beta chain) was obtained from a study of CD8+ T cells in alopecia areata. The germline V gene has CDR1 LNHDA and CDR2 SQIVND (reference sequence). V dropped 0 bases and J dropped 7 bases, with 9 bases sitting between them. The CDR3 is 13 amino acids. Sequencing templates came from extracted RNA that was reverse transcribed into cDNA. Data came from immunoSEQ multiplex PCR; TCRdb stores just in-frame clones and leaves some out. The sample contains 150,000 or so clones, about 60% of which appear only once. This clone was seen more than once but under ten times. The sequence derives from a human donor in good health. This chain joins TRBV19 and TRBJ2-5; possible D gene TRBD1, 5 bases. Sequenced material: CD4+ T cells sorted from blood. CDR3: CASSIDRAGTQYF. CDR3 nucleotide sequence: TGTGCCAGTAGTATAGACAGGGCCGGGACCCAGTACTTC.